Listed below are T cell receptor beta chains from one sample, sequenced in a study of blood T cell repertoires in COVID-19. Libraries were prepared by immunoSEQ multiplex PCR; TCRdb keeps only in-frame clonotypes and omits some of them. Here the sample spans about 50,000 clones, over 75% being singletons. Sequencing was carried out using peripheral blood. The receptor set was obtained from a woman aged 80 or older with COVID-19, enrolled during active disease. CDR3s include the opening cysteine and the closing phenylalanine or tryptophan. A D gene is named only where the DNA matches it firmly. Not all rows give a size; the values are once, few, many and, for expanded clones, a class.

j_call d_call v_call clone_size cdr3_nt cdr3_aa
TRBJ1-5 . TRBV7-6 . TGTGCCAGCAGCTCCGAGGTCGGCTTCAATCAGCCCCAGCATTTT CASSSEVGFNQPQHF
TRBJ1-2 . TRBV27 . TGTGCCAGCAGTTCCGGCCCAGGGTTCGATCGTGGCTACACCTTC CASSSGPGFDRGYTF
TRBJ2-1 . TRBV25-1 . TGTGCCAGCAGCGCTTCGGAGGGATGGAATGAGCAGTTCTTC CASSASEGWNEQFF
TRBJ1-5 . TRBV2 . TGTGCCAGCAGTGACGCGGGCAGGGGAAATCAGCCCCAGCATTTT CASSDAGRGNQPQHF
TRBJ1-2 TRBD1 TRBV10-3 . TGTGCCATCAGTGACTTAAAGGGGGCAGAGAGCACCTTC CAISDLKGAESTF
TRBJ2-7 TRBD1 TRBV28 . TGTGCCAGCAGTTCTCCCGGACAGGGGGCCTCCAACGAGCAGTACTTC CASSSPGQGASNEQYF
TRBJ1-1 . TRBV10-3 . TGTGCCATCAGCGATGGCGGGTACACTGAAGCTTTCTTT CAISDGGYTEAFF
TRBJ2-2 . TRBV19 . TGTGCCAGTAGCCTGGGCAGGAACACCGGGGAGCTGTTTTTT CASSLGRNTGELFF
TRBJ2-7 TRBD2 TRBV29-1 . TGCAGCGTTGAAAGGGTTAGCGGGAGTGCGGGGTACGAGCAGTACTTC CSVERVSGSAGYEQYF
TRBJ2-3 TRBD2 TRBV3-1/TRBV3-2 . TGTGCCAGCAGCCCATATCGGACTAGCGGGAGATCAGATACGCAGTATTTT CASSPYRTSGRSDTQYF
TRBJ2-7 TRBD1 TRBV28 . TGTGCCAGCAGTTCCGGGACAGGAGACTACGAGCAGTACTTC CASSSGTGDYEQYF
TRBJ2-7 . TRBV6-2/TRBV6-3 . TGTGCCAGCAGTTATAAGCAGGGCTCCTACGAGCAGTACTTC CASSYKQGSYEQYF
TRBJ2-3 . TRBV4-1 few TGCGCCAGCAGCCAAGTCCAGTGGTACACAGATACGCAGTATTTT CASSQVQWYTDTQYF
TRBJ2-7 . TRBV6-6 . TGTGCCAGCAGCGGAGGGTCCTACGAGCAGTACTTC CASSGGSYEQYF
TRBJ1-5 TRBD1 TRBV6-5 . TGTGCCAGCATCGAAACAGGGGGTCAGCCCCAGCATTTT CASIETGGQPQHF
TRBJ1-6 . TRBV3-1/TRBV3-2 . TGTGCCAGCGGCCTAAGACAGCCCTCAGTGCCCCTCCACTTT CASGLRQPSVPLHF
TRBJ2-7 . TRBV2 . TGTGCCAGCATCTACGTCGGGTCTTACGAGCAGTACTTC CASIYVGSYEQYF
TRBJ1-2 TRBD1 TRBV28 . TGTGCCAGCAGCCAACGGACAGGGTCCCTATTATATGGCTACACCTTC CASSQRTGSLLYGYTF
TRBJ1-5 . TRBV20-1 . TGCAGTGCTACTGAAAGGGGTGCCAATCAGCCCCAGCATTTT CSATERGANQPQHF
TRBJ1-2 TRBD1 TRBV19 . TGTGCCAGTAAGAGGGGACAGATCGGACCTGGCTACACCTTC CASKRGQIGPGYTF
TRBJ1-2 TRBD1 TRBV12-3/TRBV12-4 . TGTGCCAGCAGGGGGGACAGGGCAAATGGCTACACCTTC CASRGDRANGYTF
TRBJ1-1 . TRBV5-5 once TGTGCCAGCAGACAGACAGTGAACACTGAAGCTTTCTTT CASRQTVNTEAFF